A selection of T cell receptor beta chains follows, all from one sample in a study of T-cell memory formation after mild COVID-19. TCRdb fed the 5' RACE reads into MiXCR, producing one record per CDR3 protein. This repertoire shows roughly 350,000 distinct CDR3 sequences, 25% to 30% found once; its top ten account for less than 15%. The sample was PBMCs or a T cell subset sorted from them (not recorded which). These receptor sequences come from an adult woman who had mild COVID-19 (a few samples of this study predate the infection). Cell type and time point are not known. Each CDR3 is given with its conserved first and last residue. D genes are given only for firm matches. Clone size, where shown, is once, few, many, or a class for clones that have expanded.

v_gene	j_gene	d_gene	abundance	CDR3aa	CDR3nt
TRBV7-8	TRBJ1-2	-	-	CASSHDGYGYTF	TGTGCCAGCAGCCACGACGGGTATGGCTACACCTTC
TRBV7-6	TRBJ2-2	-	-	CASKFAGELFF	TGTGCCAGCAAATTCGCCGGGGAGCTGTTTTTT
TRBV2	TRBJ2-5	-	few	CASSGRGEETQYF	TGTGCCAGCAGTGGCAGGGGGGAAGAGACCCAGTACTTC
TRBV27	TRBJ2-7	-	few	CASSATASEQYF	TGTGCCAGCAGTGCCACAGCTAGCGAGCAGTACTTC
TRBV12-3/TRBV12-4	TRBJ2-3	-	many	CASRVLGTDTQYF	TGTGCCAGCAGGGTGCTTGGCACAGATACGCAGTATTTT
TRBV12-3/TRBV12-4	TRBJ2-1	TRBD2	-	CASSASSGSSYNEQFF	TGTGCCAGCAGTGCCTCTAGCGGGAGCTCCTACAATGAGCAGTTCTTC
TRBV5-1	TRBJ2-7	TRBD1	-	CASSQGQNYEQYF	TGCGCCAGCAGCCAGGGACAGAACTACGAGCAGTACTTC
TRBV2	TRBJ2-1	-	-	CASSDGRRQYPYNEQFF	TGTGCCAGCAGTGATGGTCGTCGACAGTATCCCTACAATGAGCAGTTCTTC
TRBV12-3/TRBV12-4	TRBJ1-1	-	-	CASSSGTYTEAFF	TGTGCCAGCAGCTCCGGGACCTACACTGAAGCTTTCTTT
TRBV20-1	TRBJ2-6	TRBD1	-	CSAPGQGTGANVLTF	TGCAGTGCCCCGGGACAGGGGACTGGGGCCAACGTCCTGACTTTC
TRBV7-6	TRBJ2-3	-	-	CASSRAAIGSDTQYF	TGTGCCAGCAGTCGGGCGGCGATTGGATCAGATACGCAGTATTTT
TRBV29-1	TRBJ2-1	TRBD2	few	CSGGTSGIYNEQFF	TGCAGCGGCGGGACTAGCGGGATTTACAATGAGCAGTTCTTC
TRBV5-1	TRBJ2-1	TRBD2	few	CASSLTGGENEQFF	TGCGCCAGCAGCTTGACGGGAGGGGAGAATGAGCAGTTCTTC
TRBV20-1	TRBJ1-6	TRBD1	-	CSARASDRDNSPLHF	TGCAGTGCTAGGGCCTCGGACAGGGATAATTCACCCCTCCACTTT
TRBV20-1	TRBJ1-6	TRBD1	-	CSAKGQGSLSDSPLHF	TGCAGTGCTAAGGGACAGGGCAGCCTCTCAGATTCACCCCTCCACTTT
TRBV9	TRBJ1-2	-	few	CASSVGPSYGYTF	TGTGCCAGCAGCGTAGGCCCGAGCTATGGCTACACCTTC
TRBV9	TRBJ2-7	-	few	CASSVASIGNEQYF	TGTGCCAGCAGCGTAGCCTCGATCGGGAACGAGCAGTACTTC
TRBV6-6	TRBJ2-1	-	-	CASSPPQGSLESSNNEQFF	TGTGCCAGCAGCCCCCCCCAGGGTAGCTTGGAGTCGAGTAACAATGAGCAGTTCTTC
TRBV12-3/TRBV12-4	TRBJ2-2	TRBD2	many	CASSPSGGSDLFF	TGTGCCAGCAGCCCTAGCGGGGGGTCTGATCTGTTTTTT
TRBV6-2/TRBV6-3	TRBJ1-5	-	-	CASSTSGDGYSNQPQHF	TGTGCCAGCAGCACATCAGGGGACGGCTATAGCAATCAGCCCCAGCATTTT
TRBV5-8	TRBJ2-7	-	few	CASSLSGGRDEQYF	TGTGCCAGCAGCTTGTCGGGGGGCCGGGACGAGCAGTACTTC
TRBV7-9	TRBJ1-2	TRBD1	few	CASSSVDRAAF	TGTGCCAGCAGCTCTGTTGACAGGGCCGCCTTC
TRBV15	TRBJ1-2	TRBD1	-	CATSGPGQGLNYGYTF	TGTGCCACCAGCGGACCGGGACAGGGTTTGAACTATGGCTACACCTTC
TRBV5-1	TRBJ1-3	-	-	CATISGNTIYF	TGCGCCACCATATCTGGAAACACCATATATTTT
TRBV20-1	TRBJ2-1	TRBD2	few	CSARSSGRVTEQFF	TGCAGTGCTAGATCTAGCGGGAGGGTTACGGAGCAGTTCTTC
TRBV20-1	TRBJ1-2	-	-	CSARAQGGLANYGYTF	TGCAGTGCTAGAGCGCAAGGTGGGCTAGCTAACTATGGCTACACCTTC
TRBV6-5	TRBJ1-6	-	-	CASSYGATYNSPLHF	TGTGCCAGCAGTTACGGGGCGACCTATAATTCACCCCTCCACTTT
TRBV20-1	TRBJ2-7	-	-	CSASGRGYEQYF	TGCAGTGCTAGCGGGAGAGGTTACGAGCAGTACTTC
TRBV14	TRBJ2-1	-	-	CASSPLGTARYEQFF	TGTGCCAGCAGCCCTCTCGGGACGGCCAGGTATGAGCAGTTCTTC
TRBV12-3/TRBV12-4	TRBJ1-2	-	-	CASSLNSRGSEGYGYTF	TGTGCCAGCAGTTTAAATTCCCGGGGCAGTGAGGGCTATGGCTACACCTTC
TRBV12-3/TRBV12-4	TRBJ2-2	-	many	CASSLPPGELFF	TGTGCCAGCAGCCTCCCGCCCGGGGAGCTGTTTTTT
TRBV20-1	TRBJ1-5	TRBD1	-	CSANPGTGGGQPQHF	TGCAGTGCTAACCCGGGGACAGGGGGAGGTCAGCCCCAGCATTTT
TRBV23-1	TRBJ1-6	-	-	CASSQYGGEDSPLHF	TGCGCCAGCAGTCAATACGGGGGAGAGGATTCACCCCTCCACTTT
TRBV11-3	TRBJ2-5	TRBD1	-	CASSFPGTGQETQYF	TGTGCCAGCAGCTTCCCCGGGACAGGACAAGAGACCCAGTACTTC
TRBV4-1	TRBJ2-7	-	-	CASSQEMGREQYF	TGCGCCAGCAGCCAAGAGATGGGGCGCGAGCAGTACTTC
TRBV7-9	TRBJ2-3	-	few	CASSPRVGGTDTQYF	TGTGCCAGCAGCCCACGGGTGGGGGGCACAGATACGCAGTATTTT
TRBV5-1	TRBJ1-1	TRBD1	-	CASSLKPGQGNTEAFF	TGCGCCAGCAGCTTAAAACCGGGACAGGGCAACACTGAAGCTTTCTTT
TRBV7-9	TRBJ2-7	-	-	CASSGEGYPYEQYF	TGTGCCAGCAGCGGCGAAGGGTACCCCTACGAGCAGTACTTC
TRBV6-5	TRBJ2-3	TRBD2	-	CASSYQSAGLALGDTQYF	TGTGCCAGCAGTTACCAATCCGCGGGACTAGCGTTAGGAGATACGCAGTATTTT
TRBV7-9	TRBJ2-1	TRBD2	-	CASSLGGLAGGPRNEQFF	TGTGCCAGCAGCTTGGGGGGACTAGCGGGAGGGCCTAGGAATGAGCAGTTCTTC
TRBV28	TRBJ1-1	-	-	CASLPARGVNTEAFF	TGTGCCAGCCTACCGGCGAGGGGGGTGAACACTGAAGCTTTCTTT
TRBV3-1	TRBJ2-7	-	-	CASIGAGTGEQYF	TGTGCCAGCATAGGGGCAGGAACGGGGGAGCAGTACTTC
TRBV3-1	TRBJ2-7	TRBD1	few	CASSQEWDREYEQYF	TGTGCCAGCAGCCAAGAGTGGGACAGGGAATACGAGCAGTACTTC
TRBV24-1	TRBJ2-7	-	-	CATSDSRGTPREQYF	TGTGCCACCAGTGATTCGCGGGGTACCCCTCGAGAGCAGTACTTC
TRBV6-6	TRBJ1-5	-	many	CASSSQYRDSDQPQHF	TGTGCCAGCAGTTCACAATACCGGGACTCCGATCAGCCCCAGCATTTT
TRBV6-5	TRBJ2-7	-	-	CASSSIGRRSYEQYF	TGTGCCAGCAGTTCCATCGGTAGAAGGTCCTACGAGCAGTACTTC
TRBV7-6	TRBJ2-1	TRBD2	few	CASSLTSVGYNEQFF	TGTGCCAGCAGCTTGACTAGCGTCGGTTACAATGAGCAGTTCTTC
TRBV20-1	TRBJ2-2	-	-	CSARDKQFANTGELFF	TGCAGTGCTAGAGATAAACAGTTCGCGAACACCGGGGAGCTGTTTTTT
TRBV6-4	TRBJ2-3	TRBD2	-	CASSPIAGASTDTQYF	TGTGCCAGCAGTCCTATAGCGGGGGCCAGCACAGATACGCAGTATTTT
TRBV12-3/TRBV12-4	TRBJ2-5	-	few	CASSLESRETQYF	TGTGCCAGCAGTTTAGAAAGTCGAGAGACCCAGTACTTC
TRBV11-2	TRBJ2-3	-	-	CASSLPPDTQYF	TGTGCCAGCAGCTTACCGCCAGATACGCAGTATTTT
TRBV7-2	TRBJ2-1	-	-	CASSAGQKSNEQFF	TGTGCCAGCAGCGCGGGACAGAAAAGCAATGAGCAGTTCTTC